This TCR beta chain was found in a study of beta chain features in type 1 diabetes. Whole-study findings and limits: Sequencing from cDNA could over-represent high-TCR-expressing cells. The influence of HLA type on TCRB rearrangement stayed undetermined. TCRB CDR3s from Type 1 diabetes patients were moderately but significantly shorter in all four CD4+ subsets. Among patients, naive, central memory and Treg TCRB repertoires appeared more similar than among healthy donors.

This clone was counted only a few times. Its antigen is unidentified. It was via CD45RO/CCR7/CD25/CD127/CD95/CD27 that CD4+ naive, central memory, regulatory and stem cell-like memory cells were sorted. Investigators reverse transcribed all isolated RNA, so they sequenced expressed TCRB transcripts. The method was immunoSEQ multiplex PCR; TCRdb's version includes in-frame clones alone and lacks a portion of them. Among roughly 250,000 clones listed, 20% were seen once. With 5 bases removed from V and 2 bases from J, the gap between germline ends came to 12 bases. The V gene's germline CDR1 is SGHRS and CDR2 YFSETQ. The CDR3 sequence is 14 residues long.

The receptor was derived from a woman aged 40 to 50 with type 1 diabetes. Sequencing was done on a sample of naive CD4+ T cells from blood. This chain joins TRBV5-1 and TRBJ2-3; D unclear. CDR3 DNA sequence: TGCGCCAGCAGACAGTACGGATCCACAGATACGCAGTATTTT. Its protein is CASRQYGSTDTQYF.